Shown below are 7 T cell receptor beta chains from a single sample sequenced in a study of tumor and adjacent non-tumor tissue in lung cancer. This sample's RNA came from whole unsorted tissue. The library came from three nested PCR rounds adapted from ARM-PCR protocols. TCRdb passed the multiplex PCR reads through MiXCR, listing each CDR3 protein once. The sample contains roughly 65,000 distinct CDR3 sequences, just under 60% of which appear only once. The sequencing input was lung tumor tissue. The receptors were gathered from a man aged 45-65 years with non-small cell lung cancer.

Details on this clonotype: A much more abundant neighbour one base away suggests this may be a read error. V and J are TRBV7-8 and TRBJ2-3; weak D call: TRBD1 (5 bases). Germline CDR1 and CDR2: SGHVS and FQNEAQ. The V end was cut by 2 bases, the J end by 5 bases, with 11 bases between. This CDR3 comprises 14 residues. The CDR3 region is CASSLWARGDTQYF. The CDR3 DNA reads as TGTGCCAGCAGCTTATGGGCTAGGGGAGATACGCAGTATTTT.

The chain carries TRBV7-2 and TRBJ1-5; D is undetermined. CDR3 length equals 13 residues. Germline assignment: CDR1 SGHTA and CDR2 FQGNSA. Trimming stripped 5 bases from V and 5 bases from J, with 10 bases between. The CDR3 DNA sequence: TGTGCCAGCAGCCCAAAGGTGGATCAGCCCCAGCATTTT. Its translation is CASSPKVDQPQHF. Drawing the rest from reference TRBV7-2 and TRBJ1-5, the complete variable domain is GAGVSQSPSNKVTEKGKDVELRCDPISGHTALYWYRQSLGQGLEFLIYFQGNSAPDKSGLPSDRFSAERTGGSVSTLTIQRTQQEDSAVYLCASSPKVDQPQHFGDGTRLSIL.

Of note for this clonotype: The missing conserved phenylalanine or tryptophan at the end of this CDR3 makes a read error likely. V gene TRBV12-3 or TRBV12-4 combines with J gene TRBJ1-2; D gene ambiguous. This CDR3 contains 15 residues. Trimming removed 2 bases at V and 8 bases at J, with 18 bases between. The CDR3 nucleotides read TGTGCCAGCAGTTTATGGACGGGAGCCGGGTACGGCTACACCCTC. Translated: CASSLWTGAGYGYTL.

This clonotype was found once. The chain joins TRBV4-1 to TRBJ1-2; 7 nucleotides align to TRBD1. Unmatched junction bases numbered 18, after V lost 7 bases and J lost 4 bases. Germline V gives CDR1 MGHRA, CDR2 YSYEKL. The CDR3 is 17 amino acids. The CDR3 DNA reads TGCGCCAGCACCCAGACAGGGACGACCGATCAGAGCTATGGCTACACCTTC. As protein: CASTQTGTTDQSYGYTF.

As regards this clonotype: The final CDR3 position lacks the conserved phenylalanine or tryptophan, pointing to a likely read error. The chain joins TRBV11-2 to TRBJ1-6, with D possibly matching TRBD1 (6 bases). The V gene's germline CDR1 is SGHAT and CDR2 FQNNGV. This CDR3 is built from 16 residues. CDR3 DNA: TGTACCAGCAGCTTCTCGGGACACAACTATAATTCACCTCTCCACCTT. Residues: CTSSFSGHNYNSPLHL.

This clonotype came up many times. The chain recombines TRBV20-1 with TRBJ2-1; 11 nucleotides align to TRBD2. V lost 7 bases to trimming and J lost 7 bases; unmatched junction nucleotides: 9. Germline V CDR1 and CDR2: DFQATT, SNEGSKA (reference sequence). The length of the CDR3 is 14 residues. The DNA of the CDR3 is TGCAGTGTGGGGGGCGGGACTAGCGGTAATGAGCAGTTCTTC. This codes for CSVGGGTSGNEQFF.

As for this clonotype: The conserved closing phenylalanine or tryptophan is absent in this CDR3, likely reflecting a read error. The genes are TRBV12-3 or TRBV12-4 and TRBJ1-4; D might be TRBD1 (5 bases). The CDR3 is 15 residues long. Trimming pared 6 bases from V and 6 bases from J, leaving 17 bases between. Written as DNA, the CDR3 is TGTGCCAGCAGCCAGTCCGGGGCCTCTGATGAAAAACTGTTTCTT. Residues: CASSQSGASDEKLFL.